Each of the 14 T cell receptor beta chains below was sequenced from the same sample in a study of T-cell reconstitution after alpha-beta-depleted transplantation in children. Unique molecular identifiers tagged the TCRbeta library. One entry per CDR3 protein results from TCRdb running MiXCR on the PCR reads. Of roughly 310,000 distinct CDR3 sequences in the sample, over 20% are singletons; the top ten hold 9.5% to 12%. The specimen comprised PBMCs, mostly from graft donor cells, sampled 180 days after TCRalphabeta/CD19-depleted stem cell transplant. Receptor source: a male patient younger than 18 who had a stem cell transplant for acute lymphoblastic leukemia, so the T cells may come from the graft donor.

This clonotype occurred many times. Compared with germline, one end of the junction differs, possibly owing to a read error. The V call is TRBV12-3 or TRBV12-4, the J call TRBJ2-7; TRBD2 matches 9 bases. CDR3 size: 13 residues. The CDR3 DNA reads TGTGCCAGCAGTCTAGCGGGAACCTACGAGCAGTACTTC. Residues: CASSLAGTYEQYF.

This clonotype was seen only a few times. This sequence joins TRBV15 and TRBJ1-2; D gene ambiguous. The CDR3 has 15 residues. Germline V gene lookup returns CDR1 LNHNV and CDR2 YYDKDF (reference sequence). V was shortened by 3 bases and J by 5 bases, with 16 bases between the two germline ends. CDR3 DNA sequence: TGTGCCACCAGCAGGGGAGGGCATTACTATTATGGCTACACCTTC. The encoded protein is CATSRGGHYYYGYTF.

The rearrangement joins TRBV7-3 to TRBJ2-2; 13 bases align to TRBD2. The length of the CDR3 is 20 residues. Germline V gives CDR1 SGHTA, CDR2 FQGTGA. V was pared by 3 bases and J by 1 base, with 11 bases of the junction left unmatched. CDR3 coding DNA: TGTGCCAGCAGCTTCACCCGTGGGACTAGCGGGACTGGGAACACCGGGGAGCTGTTTTTT. This codes for CASSFTRGTSGTGNTGELFF.

The chain employs TRBV7-7 and TRBJ2-7; 7 nucleotides agree with TRBD2. This CDR3 has 18 amino acids. V lost 1 base, J lost 0 bases, and 12 bases stayed unmatched. Germline V gene lookup returns CDR1 SSHAT and CDR2 FNYEAQ (reference sequence). Here the CDR3 reads CASSLVGVTSRSSYEQYF. Written as DNA, the CDR3 is TGTGCCAGCAGCTTAGTCGGGGTGACTAGCCGGAGCTCCTACGAGCAGTACTTC.

In this sample, this clonotype turned up a few times. This chain connects TRBV5-1 to TRBJ2-7; no clear D gene. CDR1 is SGHRS and CDR2 is YFSETQ in the germline V gene. The CDR3 runs to 19 residues. Between the trimmed V and J ends, which lost 0 bases and 2 bases, there was a span of 24 bases. Here the CDR3 reads CASSLGRPVADAFTYEQYF. The CDR3 nucleotides are TGCGCCAGCAGCTTGGGTCGGCCAGTGGCCGACGCTTTTACCTACGAGCAGTACTTC.

The rearrangement uses TRBV10-3 and TRBJ2-6; D gene ambiguous. This CDR3 is built from 16 residues. The germline V and J ends were trimmed by 0 bases and 1 base, with 7 bases remaining between them. The germline CDR1 and CDR2 sequences are ENHRY and SYGVKD. The CDR3 spells CAISESSPSGANVLTF. CDR3 nucleotides: TGTGCCATCAGTGAGTCGAGCCCTTCTGGGGCCAACGTCCTGACTTTC.

The chain couples TRBV6-5 to TRBJ1-1; D uncertain. This CDR3 has 11 amino acids. V lost 7 bases and J lost 6, with 9 bases in between. From germline, CDR1 is MNHEY and CDR2 SVGAGI. In nucleotides, the CDR3 is TGTGCCAGCACCCAGGCGGCTGAAGCTTTCTTT. Amino acids: CASTQAAEAFF.

This clonotype was picked up a small number of times. The chain is built from TRBV4-1 and TRBJ1-4; maybe TRBD1 (6 bases). The CDR3 is 17 residues long. V shed 1 base and J shed 8 bases, with 20 bases lying between them. Germline V gene sequence: CDR1 MGHRA, CDR2 YSYEKL. CDR3 in DNA: TGCGCCAGCAGCCAAGCGTCTCCGGGGGGCGCGGGAGAAAAACTGTTTTTT. Protein sequence: CASSQASPGGAGEKLFF.

Written as DNA, the CDR3 is TGTGCCACCAGTGAAGCAGGGCGCTCATCCTACAATGAGCAGTTCTTC. It encodes CATSEAGRSSYNEQFF. The gene calls are TRBV24-1 and TRBJ2-1, with D tentatively TRBD1 (5 bases). Germline V gives CDR1 KGHDR, CDR2 SFDVKD. Trimming took 4 bases from V and 1 from J, leaving 13 bases between them. CDR3 size: 16 residues.

The chain has TRBV12-3 or TRBV12-4 and TRBJ1-1; D uncertain. Trimming stripped 1 base from V and 7 bases from J, with 7 bases between. The CDR3 extends over 12 amino acids. The chain's CDR3 is CASSLDGFEAFF. Written as DNA, the CDR3 is TGTGCCAGCAGTTTAGACGGATTTGAAGCTTTCTTT.

The chain recombines TRBV18 with TRBJ2-7; 10 bases line up with TRBD1. The V gene end was trimmed by 1 base and the J gene end by 4 bases; junction bases not matched to a gene: 4. Germline V gives CDR1 KGHSH, CDR2 LQKENI. This CDR3 is 15 amino acids long. The CDR3 DNA sequence: TGTGCCAGCTCACCACAGAGGACAGGGGGGTACGAGCAGTACTTC. Amino acids: CASSPQRTGGYEQYF.

This clonotype appeared a few times. This chain connects TRBV6-5 to TRBJ1-2; D perhaps matches TRBD1 (5 bases). With 2 bases removed from V and 8 bases from J, the gap between germline ends came to 15 bases. Germline V gives CDR1 MNHEY, CDR2 SVGAGI. This CDR3 has 14 amino acids. CDR3 nucleotide sequence: TGTGCCAGCAGTTACGGGGGGGGTGGCGGCGGCTACACCTTC. Translating gives CASSYGGGGGGYTF.

This clonotype appeared a few times. The J gene is TRBJ2-3, the V gene TRBV5-1; 7 bases agree with TRBD1. The germline CDR1 and CDR2 sequences are SGHRS and YFSETQ. The J segment lost 6 bases and the V segment lost 0 bases, leaving 7 bases of the junction unmatched. There are 15 residues in the CDR3. This CDR3 reads CASSLAGTVSDTQYF. CDR3 coding DNA: TGCGCCAGCAGCTTGGCCGGGACAGTATCCGATACGCAGTATTTT.

This chain joins TRBV9 and TRBJ2-3; D is perhaps TRBD2 (7 bases). Trimming pared 4 bases from V and 4 bases from J, leaving 13 bases between. From germline, CDR1 is SGDLS and CDR2 YYNGEE. CDR3 length equals 14 residues. CDR3 sequence reads: CASSSRGGPDTQYF. The CDR3 bases are TGTGCCAGCAGCTCGAGGGGGGGGCCAGATACGCAGTATTTT.